This passage covers 7 T cell receptor beta chains from one sample sequenced in a study of blood T cell repertoires in COVID-19. Using immunoSEQ multiplex PCR, the repertoire was profiled, and TCRdb retains in-frame clones only, with some absent. This table holds around 280,000 clones, around nine tenths found once. Specimen: peripheral blood. All receptors derive from a woman aged 30 to 39 with COVID-19, enrolled during active disease.

This clone was counted once. The chain recombines TRBV30 with TRBJ1-5; a possible D gene is TRBD1 (5 bases). The length of the CDR3 is 13 residues. CDR1 is GTSNPN and CDR2 is SVGIG in the germline V gene (reference sequence). Trimming stripped 7 bases from V and 4 bases from J, with 14 bases between. The CDR3 spells CAYKTGGNQPQHF. As DNA, the CDR3 is TGTGCCTACAAGACGGGGGGGAATCAGCCCCAGCATTTT. Based on the CDR3 plus reference TRBV30 and TRBJ1-5, the full variable domain is SQTIHQWPATLVQPVGSPLSLECTVEGTSNPNLYWYRQAAGRGLQLLFYSVGIGQISSEVPQNLSASRPQDRQFILSSKKLLLSDSGFYLCAYKTGGNQPQHFGDGTRLSIL.

This clone has just one count. V usage is TRBV28 and J usage is TRBJ2-3; TRBD2 is a possible D gene (6 bases). The CDR3 consists of 15 residues. V lost 6 bases, J lost 0 bases, and 13 bases lay in between. Germline assignment: CDR1 MDHEN and CDR2 SYDVKM. The CDR3 spells CASSLSGPSTDTQYF. Written as DNA, the CDR3 is TGTGCCAGCAGCCTGAGCGGGCCTAGCACAGATACGCAGTATTTT.

This clone was recorded once. The rearrangement links TRBV7-9 to TRBJ2-2; 7 bases align to TRBD2. Looked up from germline, CDR1 is SEHNR and CDR2 is FQNEAQ (reference sequence). Trimming at V came to 4 bases and at J to 0 bases, leaving 5 bases not matched to a gene. The length of the CDR3 is 16 residues. The CDR3 DNA reads TGTGCCAGCAGCTCCCAAGGGAGGGCGAACACCGGGGAGCTGTTTTTT. Its protein is CASSSQGRANTGELFF.

There are a few counts of this clone. This CDR3 is CASSTPGQGLKPQHF. The DNA of the CDR3 is TGTGCCAGCAGCACCCCGGGACAGGGGCTAAAGCCCCAGCATTTT. The chain couples TRBV28 to TRBJ1-5; 10 bases align to TRBD1. CDR1 is MDHEN, CDR2 SYDVKM, per germline. The V and J ends lost 6 bases and 8 bases, in that order; junction bases with no gene match: 10. The CDR3 spans 15 residues.

V usage is TRBV28 and J usage is TRBJ2-1; D is possibly TRBD2 (5 bases). The germline CDR1 and CDR2 sequences are MDHEN and SYDVKM. V lost 10 bases, J lost 4 bases, and 11 bases lay in between. The length of the CDR3 is 12 residues. The CDR3 bases are TGTGCCACCCTCCGCGGGTACAATGAGCAGTTCTTC. It translates to CATLRGYNEQFF.

This chain connects TRBV7-9 to TRBJ2-7; D is perhaps TRBD2 (6 bases). The CDR3 consists of 15 residues. Trimming cost V 5 bases and J 1 base, with 15 bases left between them. Per germline, CDR1 SEHNR and CDR2 FQNEAQ (reference sequence). CDR3 DNA sequence: TGTGCCAGCAGCGCCCACCCGGGGGAATCCTACGAGCAGTACTTC. The encoded protein is CASSAHPGESYEQYF.

This clone was seen a handful of times. The chain carries TRBV18 and TRBJ2-7; the match to TRBD1 covers 9 bases. With V trimmed by 2 bases and J by 6 bases, 8 bases remained unmatched. CDR1 is KGHSH and CDR2 is LQKENI in the germline V gene. This CDR3 has 15 residues. CDR3 in amino acids: CASSPGTGSEGEQYF. The CDR3 DNA sequence: TGTGCCAGCTCACCAGGGACAGGGTCTGAAGGCGAGCAGTACTTC.